These T cell receptor beta chains were read from a single sample in a study of CD8+CD57+ T cells in acquired aplastic anemia. TCRdb re-called the reads through MiXCR, storing one row per CDR3 protein. The sample carries 250,000 to 300,000 distinct CDR3 sequences, approximately 55% recorded once. Sequenced: sorted CD4+, CD8+, or CD8+CD57+ T cells (not recorded which) from PBMCs. Every receptor here comes from a human donor with severe aplastic anemia or a healthy control (not recorded which). Both conserved end residues are part of each CDR3. D genes are given only for firm matches. Part of the rows lack a size; the others show once, few, many or a class for expanded clones.

j_call clone_size cdr3_length v_call d_call cdr3_nt cdr3_aa
TRBJ2-6 many 14 TRBV20-1 . TGCAGTGCGGCCAGAGGCTCTGGGGCCAACGTCCTGACTTTC CSAARGSGANVLTF
TRBJ1-5 . 15 TRBV9 . TGTGCCAGCAGGCTCGGGCGGGGTAGGCATCAGCCCCAGCATTTT CASRLGRGRHQPQHF
TRBJ2-5 . 15 TRBV7-6 . TGTGCCAGCAGCTTAGTAATCGGGCAGGTTGAGACCCAGTACTTC CASSLVIGQVETQYF
TRBJ2-3 . 17 TRBV9 TRBD2 TGTGCCAGCAGCGCCTCACTAGCGGGGCTGAGCACAGATACGCAGTATTTT CASSASLAGLSTDTQYF
TRBJ1-4 many 15 TRBV5-8 . TGTGCCAGCAGCTTGGGAGGCGCGGGCGACGAAAAACTGTTTTTT CASSLGGAGDEKLFF
TRBJ1-2 few 13 TRBV10-1 TRBD1 TGCGCCAGCAGTGCCGGACAGGGTGATGGCTACACCTTC CASSAGQGDGYTF
TRBJ1-1 many 10 TRBV30 . TGTGCCTGGGTTCAAGCTGAAGCTTTCTTT CAWVQAEAFF
TRBJ1-6 few 14 TRBV7-3 . TGTGCCAGCAGCTTAACTCCGGACAATTCACCCCTCCACTTT CASSLTPDNSPLHF
TRBJ2-2 . 18 TRBV28 TRBD2 TGTGCCAGCAGTTTGACTCCCTTACTAGCGGGGTTCACCGGGGAGCTGTTTTTT CASSLTPLLAGFTGELFF
TRBJ2-7 . 14 TRBV10-3 . TGTGCCATCAGCTCAGGGGACTGGACCTACGAGCAGTACTTC CAISSGDWTYEQYF
TRBJ1-1 many 15 TRBV15 . TGTGCCACCAGCAGCCTAGGGCAGATGAACACTGAAGCTTTCTTT CATSSLGQMNTEAFF
TRBJ2-7 . 16 TRBV7-6 TRBD2 TGTGCCAGCAGCTTAGCGGGGACTAGCGGGGGTTACGAGCAGTACTTC CASSLAGTSGGYEQYF
TRBJ2-3 . 13 TRBV7-9 . TGTGCCAGCAGCTTAGACAGGGCAGATACGCAGTATTTT CASSLDRADTQYF
TRBJ2-7 . 12 TRBV7-6 . TGCGCCAGCAGTGAAAGGTACGGGGAGCAGTACTTC CASSERYGEQYF
TRBJ1-1 . 15 TRBV9 TRBD1 TGTGCCAGCAGCTCGACCGGGACAGGGAACACTGAAGCTTTCTTT CASSSTGTGNTEAFF
TRBJ2-2 . 18 TRBV2 . TGTGCCAGCAGTGAATGGCGTTCCCCAGCAACGGACACCGGGGAGCTGTTTTTT CASSEWRSPATDTGELFF
TRBJ2-7 . 12 TRBV29-1 . TGCAGCGTTGTAGACAGGAACTACGAGCAGTACTTC CSVVDRNYEQYF
TRBJ2-5 . 12 TRBV20-1 . TGCAGTGCTAACCTCAGGGGGGAGAGCCAGTACTTC CSANLRGESQYF
TRBJ2-2 many 15 TRBV9 . TGTGCCAGCAGCGTAGAAAACCGGGGCACCGGGGAGCTGTTTTTT CASSVENRGTGELFF
TRBJ2-5 . 9 TRBV6-4 . TGTGCCAGCAGAGGAACGCCTGACTTC CASRGTPDF
TRBJ2-1 . 12 TRBV29-1 TRBD1 TGCAGCGTTGAAGAGCCAGGGGGTGAGCAGTTCTTC CSVEEPGGEQFF
TRBJ1-3 . 15 TRBV25-1 TRBD1 TGTGCCAGCATCGGACAGGGGGCAAATGGAAACACCATATATTTT CASIGQGANGNTIYF
TRBJ1-2 . 14 TRBV25-1 . TGTGCCAGCAGTGCGCTTATTACAAACTATGGCTACACCTTC CASSALITNYGYTF
TRBJ2-7 . 19 TRBV11-3 TRBD1 TGTGCCAGCAGCTTAGTGGGACAGGGTGAGGGTCCTTGGATTTACGAGCAGTACTTC CASSLVGQGEGPWIYEQYF
TRBJ1-1 . 15 TRBV15 TRBD1 TGTGCCACCAGCAGACCCGGACAGGTCAACACTGAAGCTTTCTTT CATSRPGQVNTEAFF
TRBJ2-3 many 17 TRBV13 . TGTGCCAGCAGCTTAGGCCTTGGGCTAGCCGGCGCAGATACGCAGTATTTT CASSLGLGLAGADTQYF
TRBJ1-1 . 11 TRBV6-4 . TGTGCCACCCCGGGGGGAGGGGTAGCTTTCTTT CATPGGGVAFF
TRBJ2-7 many 10 TRBV25-1 . TGTGCCAGCAGTGATAACGAGCAGTACTTC CASSDNEQYF
TRBJ2-7 . 15 TRBV7-2 . TGTGCCAGCAGATTTCGAGTCGGGGCCTCCTACGAGCAGCACTTC CASRFRVGASYEQHF
TRBJ2-3 . 21 TRBV6-1 TRBD1 TGTGCCAGCAGTGCCCGTGGGACAGGCATCCGACCCACTACTACATACGATACGCAGTATTTT CASSARGTGIRPTTTYDTQYF
TRBJ2-5 . 11 TRBV20-1 . TGCAGTGCTAGAGATGAAGAGACCCAGTACTTC CSARDEETQYF
TRBJ2-2 . 14 TRBV2 . TGTGCCAGCAGGGTACTAGACAGTACCGGGGAGCTGTTTTTT CASRVLDSTGELFF
TRBJ2-5 . 14 TRBV7-2 TRBD1 TGTGCCAGCAGGCCTCCGGGACAGGGGGAGACCCAGTACTTC CASRPPGQGETQYF
TRBJ2-7 many 14 TRBV20-1 TRBD2 TGCAGTGCTCAAAGCAGCGGGGACCCCTACGAGCAGTACTTC CSAQSSGDPYEQYF
TRBJ2-2 many 16 TRBV10-3 . TGTGCCATCAGTCAGTACAGGGACGCGAACACCGGGGAGCTGTTTTTT CAISQYRDANTGELFF
TRBJ2-5 few 15 TRBV10-3 . TGTGCCATCAGTGAGTCGGAGGGGAGCCAAGAGACCCAGTACTTC CAISESEGSQETQYF
TRBJ1-4 many 15 TRBV6-5 . TGTGCCAGCAGTTACTCGACGGGTCGGGGTGAAAAACTGTTTTTT CASSYSTGRGEKLFF
TRBJ2-5 many 15 TRBV9 TRBD1 TGTGCCAGCAGCGCAGCCGGGACAGGGGGAGAGACCCAGTACTTC CASSAAGTGGETQYF
TRBJ1-1 few 15 TRBV2 . TGTGCCAGCAGTGAAGACGTGGGTAGCTACACTGAAGCTTTCTTT CASSEDVGSYTEAFF
TRBJ1-6 . 13 TRBV7-9 . TGTGCCAGCAGCTTAGCCGACAATTCACCCCTCCACTTT CASSLADNSPLHF
TRBJ1-5 many 15 TRBV3-1 . TGTGCCAGCAGCTCAAGGGGCGGGGGAGATCAGCCCCAGCATTTT CASSSRGGGDQPQHF